This paragraph covers one T cell receptor (beta chain) sequence. Its antigen is still unknown. The data were obtained in a study of CXCR3-negative and CXCR3-positive naive CD8 T cells. Notes on the study in general: TRB CDR3s of CXCR3-positive naive cells were more hydrophobic than those of CXCR3-negative naive cells.

This CDR3 comprises 15 residues. Germline CDR1 MNHNY, CDR2 SVGAGI (reference sequence). Researchers prepared the TRB cDNA libraries using 5' RACE with UMI labels. TCRdb reprocessed the 5' RACE reads and keeps a single row for each CDR3 protein, giving no DNA. There are roughly 130,000 distinct CDR3 sequences in the sample, with 0.59% held by the top ten. The receptor was derived from a human donor in good health. Some clones in this sample may be carry-over from other donors' samples. This rearrangement joins TRBV6-6 to TRBJ2-1. Specimen: naive CXCR3+ CD8+ T cells from blood. Documented subset: CD45RO-CCR7+CD27+CD95- naive CD8+ T cells expressing CXCR3 (TNR3+). This CDR3 reads CASSYEIVSYNEQFF.